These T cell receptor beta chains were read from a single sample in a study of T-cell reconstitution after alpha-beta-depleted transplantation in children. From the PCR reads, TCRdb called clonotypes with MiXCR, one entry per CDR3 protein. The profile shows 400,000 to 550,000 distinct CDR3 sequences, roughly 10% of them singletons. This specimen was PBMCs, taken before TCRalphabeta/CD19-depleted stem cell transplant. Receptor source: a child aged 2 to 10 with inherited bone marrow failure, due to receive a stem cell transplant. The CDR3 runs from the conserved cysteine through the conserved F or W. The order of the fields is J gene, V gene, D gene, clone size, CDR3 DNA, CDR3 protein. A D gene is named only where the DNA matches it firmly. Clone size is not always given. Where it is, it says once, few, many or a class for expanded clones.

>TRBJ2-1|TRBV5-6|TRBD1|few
TGTGCCAGCAGCCCCCAGGGACAGAGCAACAATGAGCAGTTCTTC
CASSPQGQSNNEQFF
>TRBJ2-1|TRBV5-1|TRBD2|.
TGCGCCAGCAGCTTGAGGGAAAGAGCGGGAAGCAATGAGCAGTTCTTC
CASSLRERAGSNEQFF
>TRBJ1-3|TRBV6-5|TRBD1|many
TGTGCCAGCAGCCTCCGGGACAGGGGCACCTACACCATATATTTT
CASSLRDRGTYTIYF
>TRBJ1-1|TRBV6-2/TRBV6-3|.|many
TGTGCCAGCAGTTACCGGCTTACTGAAGCTTTCTTT
CASSYRLTEAFF
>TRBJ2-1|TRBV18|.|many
TGTGCCAGCTCACCACTACCTACGACCAATGAGCAGTTCTTC
CASSPLPTTNEQFF
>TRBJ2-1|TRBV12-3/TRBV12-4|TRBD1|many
TGTGCCAGCAGCCCCCTTTTAGGACAGGGGAACAATGAGCAGTTCTTC
CASSPLLGQGNNEQFF
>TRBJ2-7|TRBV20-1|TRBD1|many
TGCAGTGCTAGAGACCGGGACAGTTACTACGAGCAGTACTTC
CSARDRDSYYEQYF
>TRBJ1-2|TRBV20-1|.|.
TGCAGTGCTAATTTTGCTGGCTACACCTTC
CSANFAGYTF
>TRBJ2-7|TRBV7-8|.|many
TGTGCCAGCAGCCCCGGGACTCTTTCCTACGAGCAGTACTTC
CASSPGTLSYEQYF
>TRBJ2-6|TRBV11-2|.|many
TGTGCCAGCAGTTCCTGGTGGAGGGGCCAACGCTCTGGGGCCAACGTCCTGACTTTC
CASSSWWRGQRSGANVLTF